This is a list of T cell receptor beta chains from one sample in a study of cytomegalovirus exposure and HLA in healthy donors. Data came from immunoSEQ multiplex PCR; TCRdb stores just in-frame clones and leaves some out. The sample shows more than 130,000 clones, 80% of them seen only once. Sequences were obtained from PBMCs. The source is a man under 40 in good health and CMV-seronegative. Each CDR3 is given without its conserved first and last residue. Fields, in order: V gene, CDR3 protein.

v_gene: TRBV7-9
CDR3aa: ASLRVAYTEAF

v_gene: TRBV7-9
CDR3aa: ASSRRVGEAEKLF

v_gene: TRBV6-4
CDR3aa: ASREDRTNTEAF

v_gene: TRBV11-2
CDR3aa: ASTQGGEQY

v_gene: TRBV27
CDR3aa: ASSLRLASYNEQF

v_gene: TRBV18
CDR3aa: ASSQNSGSSGANVLT

v_gene: TRBV18
CDR3aa: ASSPSDQDTQY

v_gene: TRBV9
CDR3aa: ASSVDTHNYGYT

v_gene: TRBV5-6
CDR3aa: ASSFRDTGGRYT

v_gene: TRBV28
CDR3aa: ASSPPGQGIDGANVLT

v_gene: TRBV5-4
CDR3aa: ATASGKSRNQPQH

v_gene: TRBV6-1
CDR3aa: ASTVELASTDTQY

v_gene: TRBV11-3
CDR3aa: ASSFSNTEQF

v_gene: TRBV15
CDR3aa: ATSPPTRRGAIYNEQF

v_gene: TRBV6-1
CDR3aa: ASSPRTGLTGELF

v_gene: TRBV28
CDR3aa: ASRIARGAGVGNQPQH

v_gene: TRBV7-9
CDR3aa: ASSSIGGNQPQH

v_gene: TRBV6-5
CDR3aa: ASSLRQNQPQN